What follows are 30 T cell receptor beta chains derived from one specimen sequenced in a study of technical replicates of blood from a handful of donors. Measured with immunoSEQ multiplex PCR; TCRdb has only the in-frame clones, and not every one. The data contain more than 65,000 clones, approximately 97% of them singletons. The sequenced material came from T cells isolated from PBMCs. The receptors derive from a human donor in good health.

The chain joins TRBV11-3 to TRBJ2-7, with TRBD1 matching 7 bases. The CDR3 is made up of 13 amino acids. J was trimmed by 6 bases and V by 2 bases; bases with no gene match: 4. Germline CDR1 is SGHNT and CDR2 is YENEEA. CDR3 amino acids: CASSLNRGSEQYF. The CDR3, as DNA: TGTGCCAGCAGCTTAAACAGGGGTAGCGAGCAGTACTTC.

The chain recombines TRBV28 with TRBJ1-1; D may be TRBD1 (5 bases). Germline values: CDR1 MDHEN, CDR2 SYDVKM. The CDR3 has 17 amino acids. Trimming took 7 bases from V and 6 from J, leaving 27 bases between them. The CDR3 protein is CASTEPRDAVVGPEAFF. In DNA, the CDR3 is TGTGCCAGCACAGAACCCAGGGATGCGGTTGTAGGTCCTGAAGCTTTCTTT.

The chain is built from TRBV6-5 and TRBJ1-2; 7 nucleotides agree with TRBD1. Germline CDR1 reads MNHEY; CDR2 reads SVGAGI. The V and J ends lost 5 bases and 4 bases, in that order; junction bases with no gene match: 4. The CDR3 extends over 13 amino acids. CDR3 DNA sequence: TGTGCCAGCAGTAACGGGGACAGCTATGGCTACACCTTC. Its protein product is CASSNGDSYGYTF.

The chain is built from TRBV19 and TRBJ2-7, with 8 nucleotides matching TRBD1. Germline lookup yields CDR1 LNHDA and CDR2 SQIVND (reference sequence). CDR3 length: 15 residues. The V gene end was trimmed by 5 bases and the J gene end by 1 base; junction bases not matched to a gene: 7. In nucleotides, the CDR3 is TGTGCCAGTAGTTTAGGACAGGGATTGTCCTACGAGCAGTACTTC. Amino acids: CASSLGQGLSYEQYF.

In DNA form, the CDR3 reads TGTGGCGGAAGCTCTGGGGCCAACGTCCTGACTTTC. This gives the protein CGGSSGANVLTF. V and J are TRBV5-4 and TRBJ2-6; no clear D gene. Germline assignment: CDR1 SGHNT and CDR2 YYREEE (reference sequence). This CDR3 has 12 amino acids.

This chain connects TRBV12-5 to TRBJ1-1; 7 positions match TRBD1. The CDR3 contains 13 residues. Germline CDR1 LGHNT, CDR2 FRNRAP. Trimming at V came to 6 bases and at J to 4 bases, leaving 5 bases not matched to a gene. Here the CDR3 DNA reads TGTGCTAGTGGCTTCCCAGGGGGCACTGAAGCTTTCTTT. It encodes CASGFPGGTEAFF.

In DNA form, the CDR3 reads TGTGCCAGCAGGCTAGCGGGAGGGGGAGACACCGGGGAGCTGTTTTTT. Protein product: CASRLAGGGDTGELFF. V and J are TRBV7-3 and TRBJ2-2; 12 bases are shared with TRBD2. This CDR3 has 16 residues. Germline loops: CDR1 SGHTA, CDR2 FQGTGA. The trim removed 6 bases at V and 3 bases at J, leaving 5 bases unmatched. The whole variable domain, remainder taken from reference TRBV7-3 and TRBJ2-2, is GAGVSQTPSNKVTEKGKYVELRCDPISGHTALYWYRQSLGQGPEFLIYFQGTGAADDSGLPNDRFFAVRPEGSVSTLKIQRTERGDSAVYLCASRLAGGGDTGELFFGEGSRLTVL.

The chain joins TRBV11-1 to TRBJ2-6; D perhaps matches TRBD1 (6 bases). CDR3 length equals 15 residues. Looked up from germline, CDR1 is SGHAT and CDR2 is FQDESV (reference sequence). V was shortened by 2 bases and J by 1 base, with 6 bases between the two germline ends. CDR3 DNA: TGTGCCAGCAGCTTACAGGGGTCTGGGGCCAACGTCCTGACTTTC. It is translated as CASSLQGSGANVLTF.

The genes are TRBV5-4 and TRBJ2-4; D is uncertain. V lost 4 bases, J lost 0 bases, and 14 bases lay in between. The germline V gene encodes CDR1 SGHNT and CDR2 YYREEE (reference sequence). The CDR3 length is 16 residues. CDR3 amino acids: CASSLDPDKAKNIQYF. CDR3 coding DNA: TGTGCCAGCAGCCTGGACCCTGACAAAGCCAAAAACATTCAGTACTTC.

This clone was counted a few times. The CDR3 bases are TGTGCCAGCAGAGGAGGACAGAACTACGAGCAGTACTTC. It specifies CASRGGQNYEQYF. The gene calls are TRBV6-6 and TRBJ2-7; maybe TRBD1 (6 bases). This CDR3 comprises 13 residues. CDR1 and CDR2 (germline): MNHNY, SVGAGI (reference sequence). Trimming stripped 6 bases from V and 3 bases from J, with 12 bases between.

This chain joins TRBV7-9 and TRBJ2-1; TRBD2 agrees at 11 bases. The V and J ends lost 5 bases and 7 bases, in that order; junction bases with no gene match: 7. CDR3 length equals 15 residues. The germline V gene has CDR1 SEHNR and CDR2 FQNEAQ (reference sequence). This chain's CDR3 is CASSGSGRAGNEQFF. Written as DNA, the CDR3 is TGTGCCAGCAGCGGTAGCGGGAGGGCGGGTAATGAGCAGTTCTTC.

The gene calls are TRBV5-4 and TRBJ2-7; D may be TRBD1 (6 bases). Germline V CDR1 and CDR2: SGHNT, YYREEE (reference sequence). The V end was cut by 3 bases, the J end by 1 base, with 11 bases between. The CDR3 sequence is 14 residues long. The CDR3 DNA reads TGTGCCAGCAGCTGGGGGACACGGTCCTACGAGCAGTACTTC. Translation gives CASSWGTRSYEQYF. Drawing the rest from reference TRBV5-4 and TRBJ2-7, the complete variable domain is ETGVTQSPTHLIKTRGQQVTLRCSSQSGHNTVSWYQQALGQGPQFIFQYYREEENGRGNFPPRFSGLQFPNYSSELNVNALELDDSALYLCASSWGTRSYEQYFGPGTRLTVT.

The chain carries TRBV5-1 and TRBJ1-2; D is possibly TRBD1 (6 bases). CDR1 and CDR2 (germline): SGHRS, YFSETQ. Trimming took off 7 bases at V and 4 bases at J, with 17 bases between the two ends. There are 14 residues in the CDR3. CDR3 amino acids: CASRQEIQAYGYTF. The CDR3 nucleotides read TGCGCCAGCCGACAGGAGATACAGGCCTATGGCTACACCTTC. Filled out from reference TRBV5-1 and TRBJ1-2, the complete variable domain reads KAGVTQTPRYLIKTRGQQVTLSCSPISGHRSVSWYQQTPGQGLQFLFEYFSETQRNKGNFPGRFSGRQFSNSRSEMNVSTLELGDSALYLCASRQEIQAYGYTFGSGTRLTVV.

This chain uses TRBV30 with TRBJ2-1; TRBD2 agrees at 12 bases. Germline V gene lookup returns CDR1 GTSNPN and CDR2 SVGIG (reference sequence). CDR3 size: 15 residues. V was clipped by 2 bases and J by 6 bases; unmatched bases: 5. The CDR3 sequence is CAWSLLAGGPNEQFF. As DNA, the CDR3 is TGTGCCTGGAGTCTACTAGCGGGAGGTCCCAATGAGCAGTTCTTC.

The chain carries TRBV5-1 and TRBJ1-2, with a tentative D call TRBD1 (5 bases). The CDR3 is 14 amino acids. Germline V gene sequence: CDR1 SGHRS, CDR2 YFSETQ. With 2 bases removed from V and 0 bases from J, the gap between germline ends came to 8 bases. The CDR3, as DNA: TGCGCCAGCAGCTTAGACAGACCTAACTATGGCTACACCTTC. Translated, it gives CASSLDRPNYGYTF.

The gene calls are TRBV7-2 and TRBJ2-7; 7 nucleotides align to TRBD2. V lost 4 bases, J lost 4 bases, and 10 bases stayed unmatched. Germline V gene sequence: CDR1 SGHTA, CDR2 FQGNSA. The CDR3 runs to 15 residues. CDR3 DNA: TGTGCCAGCAGCTCGGTCGGGGCTAGCGGTTACGAGCAGTACTTC. It is translated as CASSSVGASGYEQYF.

This rearrangement joins TRBV5-1 to TRBJ1-2; 9 nucleotides agree with TRBD1. Germline values: CDR1 SGHRS, CDR2 YFSETQ. This CDR3 has 15 residues. V was pared by 1 base and J by 6 bases, with 7 bases of the junction left unmatched. The CDR3 DNA reads TGCGCCAGCAGCTTGATTGGGACAGGGTCGAATGGCTACACCTTC. Protein: CASSLIGTGSNGYTF.

The chain employs TRBV25-1 and TRBJ2-7, with TRBD1 matching 11 bases. V lost 4 bases and J lost 3; bases outside the gene matches: 8. CDR3 length equals 16 residues. Germline V gives CDR1 MGHDK, CDR2 SYGVNS. CDR3 in amino acids: CASSALRGTGGYEQYF. The CDR3 nucleotides are TGTGCCAGCAGTGCCCTAAGAGGGACAGGGGGCTACGAGCAGTACTTC.

As regards this clone: This CDR3 is also generated by other DNA sequences in the sample. V usage is TRBV10-3 and J usage is TRBJ2-3; a weak D match, TRBD2 (5 bases). The CDR3 covers 14 residues. Per germline, CDR1 ENHRY and CDR2 SYGVKD. Deletions cut 0 bases from V and 3 bases from J, with 7 bases between. CDR3: CAISESRGTDTQYF. The CDR3 coding sequence is TGTGCCATCAGTGAGTCGAGAGGGACAGATACGCAGTATTTT.

This chain uses TRBV30 with TRBJ2-3; 9 bases align to TRBD2. Germline V gene sequence: CDR1 GTSNPN, CDR2 SVGIG (reference sequence). There are 14 residues in the CDR3. J lost 3 bases, V lost 2 bases, and 3 bases had no gene match. The CDR3 DNA reads as TGTGCCTGGAGTAATAGCGGGGGTACAGATACGCAGTATTTT. Amino acids: CAWSNSGGTDTQYF. Looking up the rest from reference TRBV30 and TRBJ2-3 gives the full variable domain: SQTIHQWPATLVQPVGSPLSLECTVEGTSNPNLYWYRQAAGRGLQLLFYSVGIGQISSEVPQNLSASRPQDRQFILSSKKLLLSDSGFYLCAWSNSGGTDTQYFGPGTRLTVL.

The V gene is TRBV5-1, the J gene TRBJ2-3; 10 nucleotides line up with TRBD2. V lost 3 bases, J lost 3 bases, and 7 bases stayed unmatched. Germline CDR1 reads SGHRS; CDR2 reads YFSETQ. The CDR3 sequence is 16 residues long. CDR3 in amino acids: CASSSDSSGRTDTQYF. In DNA form, the CDR3 reads TGCGCCAGCAGCTCTGACTCTAGCGGGAGAACAGATACGCAGTATTTT. Supplemented by reference TRBV5-1 and TRBJ2-3, the full variable domain reads KAGVTQTPRYLIKTRGQQVTLSCSPISGHRSVSWYQQTPGQGLQFLFEYFSETQRNKGNFPGRFSGRQFSNSRSEMNVSTLELGDSALYLCASSSDSSGRTDTQYFGPGTRLTVL.

This chain uses TRBV4-1 with TRBJ2-7; weak D call: TRBD2 (5 bases). V dropped 2 bases and J dropped 7 bases, with 18 bases sitting between them. Germline V gene lookup returns CDR1 MGHRA and CDR2 YSYEKL. This CDR3 spans 15 amino acids. The CDR3 nucleotides read TGCGCCAGCAGCCAATTTCATGGGAGAGGGTCTGAGCAGTACTTC. Its protein product is CASSQFHGRGSEQYF.

The rearrangement joins TRBV7-2 to TRBJ2-3; D ambiguous. The V end lost 3 bases, the J end lost 0 bases, and 10 bases lay between the germline ends. The CDR3 is 15 residues long. Germline V gives CDR1 SGHTA, CDR2 FQGNSA. CDR3 bases: TGTGCCAGCAGCTTCCGCTCCACTAGCACAGATACGCAGTATTTT. Encoded protein: CASSFRSTSTDTQYF.

This chain connects TRBV28 to TRBJ2-3, with TRBD1 matching over 9 bases. CDR3 length equals 16 residues. The ends lost 4 bases at V and 3 bases at J; junction bases unmatched: 8. Per the germline V gene, CDR1 is MDHEN and CDR2 is SYDVKM. DNA for the CDR3: TGTGCCAGCAGTTGGGAACGGGACAGGGTAACAGATACGCAGTATTTT. Encoded protein: CASSWERDRVTDTQYF.

This clone was counted once. The chain links TRBV5-1 to TRBJ1-2; 7 bases align to TRBD1. The CDR3 is 13 residues long. The germline V gene encodes CDR1 SGHRS and CDR2 YFSETQ. V dropped 3 bases and J dropped 7; count of bases not matched to a gene: 6. The CDR3 DNA follows: TGCGCCAGCAGCTGGGACAGAGCCGGTGGCTACACCTTC. This gives the protein CASSWDRAGGYTF.

This clone has only one observation. This rearrangement joins TRBV5-4 to TRBJ1-2, with 7 bases lining up with TRBD1. This CDR3 is built from 13 residues. The junction had 8 bases not matched to a gene; V was cut back by 4 bases and J by 8 bases. Germline values: CDR1 SGHNT, CDR2 YYREEE (reference sequence). This CDR3 is CASSHNDRVGYTF. CDR3 DNA sequence: TGTGCCAGCAGCCATAATGACAGGGTGGGCTACACCTTC.

This chain connects TRBV7-6 to TRBJ1-2, with 9 bases identical to TRBD1. The CDR3 is 15 amino acids. Germline values: CDR1 SGHVS, CDR2 FNYEAQ. Losses at the gene ends were 5 bases for V and 4 bases for J; bases not matched to a gene: 8. CDR3 protein: CASSSPDRGGYGYTF. DNA for the CDR3: TGTGCCAGCAGCAGCCCGGACAGGGGTGGCTATGGCTACACCTTC.

This clone is a singleton in its sample. This chain connects TRBV30 to TRBJ2-5; 12 bases match TRBD2. Germline trimming cut 4 bases from V and 4 bases from J; bases unmatched to any gene: 4. CDR3 length equals 14 residues. Germline CDR1 and CDR2: GTSNPN and SVGIG (reference sequence). The CDR3 spells CAWTELAGGETQYF. The CDR3 region has the DNA TGTGCCTGGACTGAACTAGCGGGAGGAGAGACCCAGTACTTC.

This clone was recorded only once. CDR3 DNA: TGTGCCAGCAGCAGAACTCGGGGGAACCAGCCCCAGCATTTT. Translating it yields CASSRTRGNQPQHF. The V gene is TRBV5-6, the J gene TRBJ1-5; maybe TRBD1 (5 bases). Per germline, CDR1 SGHDT and CDR2 YYEEEE. The CDR3 spans 14 residues. Trimming removed 4 bases from V and 7 bases from J, with 15 bases in between. The full variable domain, rest sourced from reference TRBV5-6 and TRBJ1-5, is DAGVTQSPTHLIKTRGQQVTLRCSPKSGHDTVSWYQQALGQGPQFIFQYYEEEERQRGNFPDRFSGHQFPNYSSELNVNALLLGDSALYLCASSRTRGNQPQHFGDGTRLSIL.

This chain connects TRBV5-4 to TRBJ2-1; 11 nucleotides align to TRBD2. The CDR3 is 16 amino acids. Germline loops: CDR1 SGHNT, CDR2 YYREEE (reference sequence). J gave up 7 bases and V 4 bases, and 10 bases lay outside the gene matches. The CDR3: CASSVGSSGRLNEQFF. The CDR3 DNA sequence: TGTGCCAGCAGCGTTGGGTCTAGCGGGAGGCTAAATGAGCAGTTCTTC.